What follows are 14 T cell receptor beta chains derived from one specimen sequenced in a study of somatic mutations in cytotoxic T cells in rheumatoid arthritis. Data came from immunoSEQ multiplex PCR; TCRdb stores just in-frame clones and leaves some out. The sample consists of 20,000 to 25,000 clones, more than 80% of them appearing once. The sample was CD8+ T cells sorted from blood. The receptors originated from an adult with rheumatoid arthritis.

V is TRBV6-1 and J is TRBJ2-7; D possibly corresponds to TRBD2 (7 bases). The CDR3 consists of 14 residues. V was clipped by 2 bases and J by 3 bases, with 11 bases between them. The V gene's germline CDR1 is MNHNS and CDR2 SASEGT. The CDR3: CASSEWGGLYEQYF. CDR3 coding DNA: TGTGCCAGCAGTGAATGGGGGGGGCTCTACGAGCAGTACTTC.

The chain uses TRBV4-1 and TRBJ1-5; D gene uncertain. V lost 4 bases and J lost 3, with 10 bases in between. Germline V CDR1 and CDR2: MGHRA, YSYEKL. This CDR3 spans 14 amino acids. CDR3 coding DNA: TGCGCCAGCAGCCTGACCCCGGACAATCAGCCCCAGCATTTT. It yields the protein CASSLTPDNQPQHF.

This rearrangement joins TRBV7-9 to TRBJ2-2, with D possibly matching TRBD1 (6 bases). The CDR3 loop spans 17 amino acids. Trimming took off 5 bases at V and 3 bases at J, with 19 bases between the two ends. Germline-derived CDR1 and CDR2 are SEHNR and FQNEAQ (reference sequence). CDR3 residues: CASSPPGTPGDTGELFF. The CDR3 DNA reads TGTGCCAGCAGCCCCCCCGGGACACCCGGGGACACCGGGGAGCTGTTTTTT.

This chain connects TRBV7-9 to TRBJ2-1; 9 bases match TRBD1. This CDR3 spans 16 amino acids. V gave up 4 bases and J gave up 10 bases; unmatched junction bases: 14. Germline V CDR1 and CDR2: SEHNR, FQNEAQ (reference sequence). The CDR3 DNA reads as TGTGCCAGCAGCTGGGGGGAGACAGGGGGGCCTCGGGAGCAGTTCTTC. This sequence encodes CASSWGETGGPREQFF.

The chain's CDR3 is CASSRTGADTEAFF. The CDR3 region has the DNA TGTGCCAGCAGTCGCACAGGGGCGGACACTGAAGCTTTCTTT. The chain carries TRBV6-5 and TRBJ1-1; 7 bases map to TRBD1. CDR3 length: 14 residues. V trimming: 5 bases; J trimming: 3 bases; junction bases outside the gene matches: 6. Germline V gives CDR1 MNHEY, CDR2 SVGAGI.

The table lists this clone with a count of one. The chain combines TRBV4-3 with TRBJ2-3; D remains ambiguous. V lost 1 base and J lost 0, with 5 bases in between. The CDR3 extends over 14 amino acids. The V gene's germline CDR1 is LGHNA and CDR2 YSLEER. The CDR3 region has the DNA TGCGCCAGCAGCCAAGCCAGCAGCACAGATACGCAGTATTTT. Protein: CASSQASSTDTQYF.

The V and J genes are TRBV11-2 and TRBJ2-1; 7 nucleotides agree with TRBD1. The CDR3 runs 13 residues. Germline CDR1 is SGHAT and CDR2 is FQNNGV. The V and J ends lost 4 bases and 9 bases, in that order; junction bases with no gene match: 6. The CDR3 coding sequence is TGTGCCAGCAGCTCAGCAGGGGGAGTTGAGCAGTTCTTC. This translates into CASSSAGGVEQFF.

The chain recombines TRBV11-2 with TRBJ2-1; D might be TRBD1 or TRBD2, each matching 6 bases. Germline V CDR1 and CDR2: SGHAT, FQNNGV. The CDR3 consists of 18 residues. The V end lost 0 bases, the J end lost 8 bases, and 23 bases lay between the germline ends. CDR3 DNA sequence: TGTGCCAGCAGCTTAGATCTTGTCCTAGGAGAGGGGGGATATGAGCAGTTCTTC. It is translated as CASSLDLVLGEGGYEQFF.

This chain connects TRBV5-5 to TRBJ1-1, with 7 bases identical to TRBD1. The CDR3 loop spans 14 amino acids. Germline V gene lookup returns CDR1 SGHKS and CDR2 YYEKEE (reference sequence). The trim removed 4 bases at V and 1 base at J, leaving 4 bases unmatched. The CDR3 reads CASSPGQRNTEAFF. DNA of the CDR3: TGTGCCAGCAGCCCGGGACAGAGGAACACTGAAGCTTTCTTT.

The V call is TRBV7-9, the J call TRBJ2-4; tentative D call: TRBD1 (6 bases). The germline V gene has CDR1 SEHNR and CDR2 FQNEAQ (reference sequence). V was pared by 5 bases and J by 8 bases, with 19 bases between. This CDR3 is 15 amino acids long. The CDR3, as DNA: TGTGCCAGCAGCCACCGGGACACCCCAGGGGACATTCAGTACTTC. It translates to CASSHRDTPGDIQYF.

This clone is a singleton in its sample. The chain employs TRBV6-1 and TRBJ2-6; 10 bases align to TRBD1. Trimming at V came to 4 bases and at J to 0 bases, leaving 0 bases not matched to a gene. This CDR3 has 16 amino acids. Germline V gives CDR1 MNHNS, CDR2 SASEGT. The CDR3 sequence: CASSGTGGSGANVLTF. As DNA, the CDR3 is TGTGCCAGCAGTGGGACAGGGGGCTCTGGGGCCAACGTCCTGACTTTC.

This sequence joins TRBV19 and TRBJ2-7; D call uncertain. Germline V gene sequence: CDR1 LNHDA, CDR2 SQIVND (reference sequence). CDR3 size: 15 residues. V lost 6 bases and J 3 bases, leaving 18 bases between the germline ends. CDR3 sequence: CASSPWTELHYEQYF. The DNA for the CDR3 is TGTGCCAGTAGCCCTTGGACCGAACTTCACTACGAGCAGTACTTC.

This chain links TRBV29-1 with TRBJ2-7, with a weak D call TRBD2 (6 bases). This CDR3 comprises 13 residues. Trimming took off 6 bases at V and 5 bases at J, with 17 bases between the two ends. Germline assignment: CDR1 SQVTM and CDR2 ANQGSEA. This chain's CDR3 is CSVVGGEVHEQYF. As DNA, the CDR3 is TGCAGCGTGGTCGGGGGTGAAGTCCACGAGCAGTACTTC.

In regard to this clone: In the same sample, other DNA sequences code for this CDR3. The rearrangement joins TRBV7-9 to TRBJ1-2, with 8 bases aligning to TRBD1. V gave up 5 bases and J gave up 3 bases; unmatched junction bases: 8. Germline CDR1 SEHNR, CDR2 FQNEAQ (reference sequence). This CDR3 comprises 15 residues. DNA of the CDR3: TGTGCCAGCAGCCCTTGGACAGGGATGGACTATGGCTACACCTTC. Translated, it gives CASSPWTGMDYGYTF.